A single TCR beta chain is shown here with its context. No antigen is known for it. Base qualities are not provided; no much larger clone lies one nucleotide away. The donors were included in the validation cohort of roughly 130 subjects, a group kept apart from the roughly 670-subject first cohort. This sample was included in a study of cytomegalovirus exposure and HLA in healthy donors (dated by TCRdb to about 2017). Study-wide context: According to a later analysis, one platform produced both the roughly 130 validation repertoires and the roughly 640 repertoires of the first cohort. A separate validation cohort of 100 to 150 different subjects was used in addition to the roughly 700-subject first cohort. The study was designed to test whether signatures of past pathogen exposure could be identified by cataloging public T cell receptors. High-throughput TCR immunosequencing, statistical association of individual TCRs with disease status, and machine learning were combined to predict cytomegalovirus infection status.

General conclusions and limits of the study: Of the cluster scores, approximately 95% were above 0 in a later analysis, which found that TCRs clustered in the first cohort also tended to co-occur in the 120 or so validation repertoires. A few of the identified cytomegalovirus-associated TCR beta chains were confirmed in vitro to be specific for cytomegalovirus antigens. The authors suggested that the approach could potentially be extended to other disease states and immunological phenotypes. Cytomegalovirus status was reported to be diagnosed by the classifier with high specificity and sensitivity in both the original and validation cohorts. Most TCR sequences were seen in very few donors, while some public TCRs were found in many individuals. A later analysis had no HLA typing for the validation cohort, so co-occurrence there was scored across all 120 or so repertoires. The study gave a list of about 170 TCR beta chains associated with cytomegalovirus.

The library was made by the immunoSEQ multiplex PCR assay. For the original study's pipeline: A statistical classification framework was built to diagnose cytomegalovirus status from the catalog of TCR beta chain sequences. The clones in this table, taken by TCRdb from immuneACCESS, are in-frame only. Not every clone is retained; where verified, under half of the shortfall comes from an unresolved V gene, and the cause of the rest is unknown. The DNA gave D and trimming, while V, J and clone size come from that table. The sample profile shows under 75,000 clones; less than 96% of them were found once. 1.2% of the sample belongs to the ten largest clones. The CDR3 starts with the cysteine, ends with the phenylalanine, and has 13 residues. The CDR3 DNA has 39 bases and is translated from base 1.

The clonotype was recovered from a woman between 18 and 29 years old in good health and CMV-seronegative. The sequenced sample was PBMCs. The V and J genes are TRBV21-1 and TRBJ1-4. TRBV21-1 is designated a pseudogene. The nucleotides read TGTGCCAGCGAGGGGGGGGCGGATGAAAAACTGTTTTTT. It translates as CASEGGADEKLFF.